The 13 T cell receptor beta chains below come from one sample, sequenced in a study of OX40 agonist ivuxolimab in advanced cancers. TCRdb's table, derived via immunoSEQ multiplex PCR, lists solely in-frame clones and lacks some. The sample consists of roughly 66,000 clones, about 85% of them appearing once. Specimen: CD4+ or CD8+ T cells sorted from blood, collected in a trial of the OX40 agonist ivuxolimab. The origin of the receptors is an adult with an advanced solid tumor such as melanoma, head and neck, liver or kidney cancer.

This chain uses TRBV2 with TRBJ1-1, with TRBD1 matching over 7 bases. J gave up 5 bases and V 6 bases, and 12 bases lay outside the gene matches. Germline V gene data show CDR1 as SNHLY and CDR2 as FYNNEI. This CDR3 contains 15 residues. CDR3 in amino acids: CASRVPGQISTEAFF. CDR3 sequence (DNA): TGTGCCAGCAGGGTTCCGGGACAGATTTCGACTGAAGCTTTCTTT.

The chain recombines TRBV5-1 with TRBJ1-1, with D possibly TRBD1 on 6 matching bases. This CDR3 has 15 residues. Germline values: CDR1 SGHRS, CDR2 YFSETQ. V was pared by 3 bases and J by 1 base, with 13 bases between. CDR3 residues: CASSSRTDTNTEAFF. CDR3 nucleotide sequence: TGCGCCAGCAGCTCGAGGACAGATACGAACACTGAAGCTTTCTTT.

V and J are TRBV5-4 and TRBJ2-5, with D tentatively TRBD1 or TRBD2 (5 bases each). The CDR3 has 18 residues. Trimming removed 1 base at V and 4 bases at J, with 23 bases between. Germline V CDR1 and CDR2: SGHNT, YYREEE (reference sequence). Here the CDR3 DNA reads TGTGCCAGCAGCTTGCGGCCCCCCCGGGACGGTCGCAGAGAGACCCAGTACTTC. This encodes CASSLRPPRDGRRETQYF. Using reference TRBV5-4 and TRBJ2-5 for the parts outside the CDR3, the full variable domain is ETGVTQSPTHLIKTRGQQVTLRCSSQSGHNTVSWYQQALGQGPQFIFQYYREEENGRGNFPPRFSGLQFPNYSSELNVNALELDDSALYLCASSLRPPRDGRRETQYFGPGTRLLVL.

The chain is built from TRBV7-9 and TRBJ2-1; tentatively, D is TRBD2 (6 bases). The germline V and J ends were trimmed by 4 bases and 8 bases, with 9 bases remaining between them. The V gene's germline CDR1 is SEHNR and CDR2 FQNEAQ (reference sequence). The CDR3 runs 12 residues. The CDR3 loop reads CASSSGGDEQFF. CDR3 nucleotides: TGTGCCAGCAGCTCAGGCGGGGATGAGCAGTTCTTC. The whole variable domain, filled in from reference TRBV7-9 and TRBJ2-1, reads DTGVSQNPRHKITKRGQNVTFRCDPISEHNRLYWYRQTLGQGPEFLTYFQNEAQLEKSRLLSDRFSAERPKGSFSTLEIQRTEQGDSAMYLCASSSGGDEQFFGPGTRLTVL.

This clone was seen a handful of times. The chain joins TRBV5-1 to TRBJ2-5, with TRBD2 matching over 12 bases. This CDR3 contains 16 residues. CDR1 SGHRS and CDR2 YFSETQ come from the germline V gene. V lost 4 bases to trimming and J lost 1 base; unmatched junction nucleotides: 5. CDR3 sequence: CASSILAGGLQETQYF. The DNA for the CDR3 is TGCGCCAGCAGCATACTAGCGGGGGGCCTCCAAGAGACCCAGTACTTC.

This clone appeared once. The chain carries TRBV7-2 and TRBJ2-7; 13 bases agree with TRBD2. V shed 5 bases and J 2 bases; nucleotides not matched to a gene: 6. This CDR3 is built from 16 residues. Germline assignment: CDR1 SGHTA and CDR2 FQGNSA. The CDR3 DNA sequence: TGTGCCAGCAGCCCTTGGACTAGCGGGAGCCCCTACGAGCAGTACTTC. Protein sequence: CASSPWTSGSPYEQYF.

The gene calls are TRBV19 and TRBJ1-1; the D gene is possibly TRBD1 (5 bases). The CDR3 covers 16 residues. V lost 4 bases and J lost 1, with 16 bases in between. Germline CDR1 LNHDA, CDR2 SQIVND (reference sequence). In DNA, the CDR3 is TGTGCCAGTAGTAGTCAGTACAGGAGGAAGAACACTGAAGCTTTCTTT. Protein: CASSSQYRRKNTEAFF. Combining the CDR3 with reference TRBV19 and TRBJ1-1 gives the whole variable domain DGGITQSPKYLFRKEGQNVTLSCEQNLNHDAMYWYRQDPGQGLRLIYYSQIVNDFQKGDIAEGYSVSREKKESFPLTVTSAQKNPTAFYLCASSSQYRRKNTEAFFGQGTRLTVV.

The rearrangement links TRBV6-1 to TRBJ2-7; 8 bases are a match to TRBD1. The germline V gene encodes CDR1 MNHNS and CDR2 SASEGT. The V segment lost 6 bases and the J segment 2 bases; nucleotides outside the gene matches: 9. The CDR3 contains 15 residues. CDR3 loop: CASREDREYPYEQYF. The CDR3 DNA reads TGTGCCAGCAGGGAGGACAGGGAATATCCCTACGAGCAGTACTTC.

This clone was seen a few times. The chain has TRBV5-1 and TRBJ2-1; TRBD2 agrees at 9 bases. With V trimmed by 4 bases and J by 5 bases, 10 bases remained unmatched. CDR3 length: 16 amino acids. Per germline, CDR1 SGHRS and CDR2 YFSETQ. CDR3 amino acids: CASSLGGLAGNNEQFF. In DNA form, the CDR3 reads TGCGCCAGCAGCCTGGGGGGGCTAGCGGGAAACAATGAGCAGTTCTTC.

The chain is built from TRBV19 and TRBJ2-5; D not certain. V was pared by 4 bases and J by 1 base, with 10 bases between. Germline CDR1 is LNHDA and CDR2 is SQIVND (reference sequence). This CDR3 region has 14 residues. Here the CDR3 reads CASSTSGLQETQYF. The CDR3 region has the DNA TGTGCCAGTAGTACCTCAGGCCTCCAAGAGACCCAGTACTTC.

V gene TRBV30 combines with J gene TRBJ2-4; 7 nucleotides match TRBD2. Germline assignment: CDR1 GTSNPN and CDR2 SVGIG (reference sequence). The V segment lost 2 bases and the J segment 9 bases; nucleotides outside the gene matches: 10. This CDR3 has 14 residues. The CDR3 DNA sequence: TGTGCCTGGAGTCCAGCGGGGCTTAGCGTCATTCAGTACTTC. It yields the protein CAWSPAGLSVIQYF.

V usage is TRBV30 and J usage is TRBJ2-7, with D perhaps given as TRBD1 or TRBD2 (5 bases each). The V and J ends lost 8 bases and 4 bases respectively, with 24 bases between them. This CDR3 is 15 amino acids long. The germline V gene encodes CDR1 GTSNPN and CDR2 SVGIG (reference sequence). CDR3 sequence reads: CAGTGSGSTGYEQYF. CDR3 nucleotides: TGTGCCGGGACGGGCAGTGGATCTACGGGGTACGAGCAGTACTTC.

A note on this clone: Germline is not matched at one junction end, which may reflect a read error. Other DNA sequences in the same sample also yield this CDR3. The chain has TRBV4-3 and TRBJ2-1; D might be TRBD1 (6 bases). From germline, CDR1 is LGHNA and CDR2 YSLEER. This CDR3 comprises 14 residues. The CDR3 DNA is TGCGCCAGCAGTCAAGACTGGGGGCGCAATGAGCAGTTCTTC. Translated: CASSQDWGRNEQFF.